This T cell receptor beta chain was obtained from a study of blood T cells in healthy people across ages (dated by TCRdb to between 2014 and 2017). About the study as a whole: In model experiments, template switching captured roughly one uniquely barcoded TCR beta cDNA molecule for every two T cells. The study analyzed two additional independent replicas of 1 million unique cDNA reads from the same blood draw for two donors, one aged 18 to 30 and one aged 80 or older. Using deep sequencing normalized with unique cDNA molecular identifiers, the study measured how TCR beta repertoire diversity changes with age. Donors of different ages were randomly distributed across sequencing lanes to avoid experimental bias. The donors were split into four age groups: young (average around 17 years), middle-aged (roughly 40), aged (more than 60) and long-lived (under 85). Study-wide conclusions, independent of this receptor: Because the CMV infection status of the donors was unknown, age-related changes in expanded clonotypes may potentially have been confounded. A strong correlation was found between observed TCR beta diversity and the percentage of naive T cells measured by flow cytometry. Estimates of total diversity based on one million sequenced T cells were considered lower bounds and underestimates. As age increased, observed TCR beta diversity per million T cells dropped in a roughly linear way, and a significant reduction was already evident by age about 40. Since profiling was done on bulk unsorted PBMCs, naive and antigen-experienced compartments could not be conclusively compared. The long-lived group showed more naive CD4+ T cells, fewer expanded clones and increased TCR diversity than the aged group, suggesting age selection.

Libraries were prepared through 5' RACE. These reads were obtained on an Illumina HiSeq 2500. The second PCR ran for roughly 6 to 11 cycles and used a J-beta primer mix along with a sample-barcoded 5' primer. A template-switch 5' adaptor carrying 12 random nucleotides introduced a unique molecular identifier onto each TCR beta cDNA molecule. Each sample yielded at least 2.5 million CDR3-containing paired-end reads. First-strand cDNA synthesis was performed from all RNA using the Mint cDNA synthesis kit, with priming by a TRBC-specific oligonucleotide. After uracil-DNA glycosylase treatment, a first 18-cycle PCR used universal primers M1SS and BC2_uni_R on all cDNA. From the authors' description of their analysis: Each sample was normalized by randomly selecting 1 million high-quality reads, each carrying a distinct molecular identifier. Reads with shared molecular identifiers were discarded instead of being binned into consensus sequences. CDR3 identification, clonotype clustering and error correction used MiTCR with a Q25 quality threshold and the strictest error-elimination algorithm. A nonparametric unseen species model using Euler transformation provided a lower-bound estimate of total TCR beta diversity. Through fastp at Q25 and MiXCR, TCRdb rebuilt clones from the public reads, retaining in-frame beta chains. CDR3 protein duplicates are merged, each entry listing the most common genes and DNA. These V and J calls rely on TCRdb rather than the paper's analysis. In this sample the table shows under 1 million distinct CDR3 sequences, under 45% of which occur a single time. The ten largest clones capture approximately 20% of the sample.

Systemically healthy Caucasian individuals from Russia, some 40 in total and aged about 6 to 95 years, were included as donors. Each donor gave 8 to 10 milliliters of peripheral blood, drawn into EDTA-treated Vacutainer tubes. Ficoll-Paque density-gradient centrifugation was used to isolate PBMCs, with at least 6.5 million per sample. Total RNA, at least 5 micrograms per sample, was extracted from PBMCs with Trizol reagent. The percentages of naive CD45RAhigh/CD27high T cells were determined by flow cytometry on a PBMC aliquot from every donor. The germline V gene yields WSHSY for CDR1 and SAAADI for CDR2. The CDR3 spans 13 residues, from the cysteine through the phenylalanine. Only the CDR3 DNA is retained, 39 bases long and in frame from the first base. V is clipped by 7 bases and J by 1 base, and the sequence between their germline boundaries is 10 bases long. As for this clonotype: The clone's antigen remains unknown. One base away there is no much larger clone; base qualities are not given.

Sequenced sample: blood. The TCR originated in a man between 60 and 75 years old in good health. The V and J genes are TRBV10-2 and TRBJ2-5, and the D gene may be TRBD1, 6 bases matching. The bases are TGCGCCAGCAAGGGACACTTCCAAGAGACCCAGTACTTC. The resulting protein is CASKGHFQETQYF.